This T cell receptor (beta chain) was retrieved from a study of blood T cells in healthy people across ages. Together with a sample-barcoded 5' primer, a J-beta primer mix was included in a second PCR lasting roughly 6 to 12 cycles. Template switching added a 12-random-nucleotide identifier to every cDNA molecule. One entry per CDR3 protein, called by TCRdb with MiXCR from the 5' RACE reads. The sample shows 700,000 to 850,000 distinct CDR3 sequences, 36% of them seen only once. Germline assignment: CDR1 MDHEN and CDR2 SYDVKM. The CDR3 extends over 16 amino acids. The V segment lost 6 bases and the J segment 4 bases; nucleotides outside the gene matches: 11.

Sequencing input: blood. The sequence was collected from a young man in good health. V is TRBV28 and J is TRBJ1-1; 10 bases match TRBD1. The CDR3 DNA reads TGTGCCAGCAGCTACCCCCGGGACAGGGGCGGCACTGAAGCTTTCTTT. This codes for CASSYPRDRGGTEAFF.